This T cell receptor beta chain was profiled in a study of cytomegalovirus exposure and HLA in healthy donors (TCRdb year 2017). With respect to the entire study: According to a later analysis, one platform produced both the roughly 120 validation repertoires and the roughly 640 repertoires of the first cohort. The aim of the study was to test whether cataloging public T cell receptors could identify signatures of past pathogen exposure. In addition to the first cohort of around 670 subjects, a separate validation cohort of about 120 different subjects was used. To predict cytomegalovirus infection status, the study combined high-throughput TCR immunosequencing, statistical association of individual TCRs with disease status, and machine learning.

Via the germline V gene, CDR1 is SGHRS and CDR2 YFSETQ. From its cysteine to its phenylalanine, the CDR3 spans 18 amino acids. CDR3 DNA is the only sequence kept; it has 54 bases, read in frame from the first base. The junction shows trimming of 0 bases on V and 0 bases on J, and the gene matches do not reach 11 bases of it. The library was obtained by the immunoSEQ multiplex PCR assay. The original pipeline was this. A statistical classification framework was developed to diagnose cytomegalovirus status using the catalog of TCR beta chain sequences. TCRdb provides this immuneACCESS table in a form limited to in-frame rearrangements. Some clones are lacking; in checked studies, under half of them reflect an unresolved V gene, and why the rest are absent is not known. The DNA was the basis for D and trimming; V, J and clone size are from that table. Here the sample has 150,000 to 200,000 clones; around 88% occur a single time. The ten largest clones take up over 1.3% of the sample.

Separate from the approximately 670-subject first cohort, the validation cohort of 90 to 150 subjects was the group to which the donors belonged. Study-wide conclusions, independent of this receptor: The classifier was reported to diagnose cytomegalovirus status with high specificity and sensitivity in both the original cohort and the validation cohort. A later analysis found that TCRs clustered in the first cohort also tended to co-occur in the approximately 120 validation repertoires, with more than 90% of cluster scores above 0. Most TCR sequences were seen in very few donors, while some public TCRs were found in many individuals. A few of the identified cytomegalovirus-associated TCR beta chains were confirmed in vitro to be specific for cytomegalovirus antigens. A later analysis had no HLA typing for the validation cohort, so co-occurrence there was scored across all 110 or so repertoires. The study listed 150 to 200 TCR beta chains as associated with cytomegalovirus. It was suggested by the authors that the approach could potentially be generalized to other disease states and immunological phenotypes.

As for this clone: Its antigen is unknown. Base quality data are lacking; no much larger clone is found one base away.

The rearrangement combines TRBV5-1 with TRBJ1-2, with 7 bases matching TRBD1. This sequence was found in a young woman in good health and CMV-seronegative. What was sequenced was PBMCs. The bases read TGCGCCAGCAGCTTGGCAGACAGGGACTGGGACACTAACTATGGCTACACCTTC. This translates into CASSLADRDWDTNYGYTF.